The 30 T cell receptor beta chains below all came from one sample that was sequenced in a study of blood T cells in healthy people across ages. Primed by a sample-barcoded 5' primer and a J-beta primer mix, a second PCR proceeded for roughly 6 to 12 cycles. MiXCR, run by TCRdb on the 5' RACE reads, gives a single entry per CDR3 protein. Of roughly 1,700,000 distinct CDR3 sequences in the sample, 28% were seen once. The sequencing sample was made of blood. These TCRs come from a woman aged 25-40 years in good health.

This sequence joins TRBV7-9 and TRBJ1-1; a possible D gene is TRBD1 (5 bases). This CDR3 region has 14 residues. Trimming removed 5 bases from V and 2 bases from J, with 12 bases in between. Per the germline V gene, CDR1 is SEHNR and CDR2 is FQNEAQ (reference sequence). CDR3: CASSPGDYNTEAFF. The CDR3, as DNA: TGTGCCAGCAGCCCCGGGGACTACAACACTGAAGCTTTCTTT.

The chain employs TRBV28 and TRBJ1-5, with D unclear. The V and J ends lost 3 bases and 4 bases respectively, with 13 bases between them. CDR3 length: 15 residues. Germline loops: CDR1 MDHEN, CDR2 SYDVKM. The CDR3 loop reads CASSFFRVSNQPQHF. As DNA, the CDR3 is TGTGCCAGCAGTTTTTTCCGGGTCTCAAATCAGCCCCAGCATTTT. Supplemented by reference TRBV28 and TRBJ1-5, the full variable domain reads DVKVTQSSRYLVKRTGEKVFLECVQDMDHENMFWYRQDPGLGLRLIYFSYDVKMKEKGDIPEGYSVSREKKERFSLILESASTNQTSMYLCASSFFRVSNQPQHFGDGTRLSIL.

The chain carries TRBV13 and TRBJ2-3; 7 nucleotides agree with TRBD2. Germline CDR1 and CDR2: PRHDT and FYEKMQ (reference sequence). This CDR3 spans 13 amino acids. The trim removed 8 bases at V and 5 bases at J, leaving 7 bases unmatched. The CDR3 region has the DNA TGTGCCAGCTCCAACGGGGGGAAAGATACGCAGTATTTT. Amino acids: CASSNGGKDTQYF.

The chain uses TRBV6-5 and TRBJ2-2; 7 bases map to TRBD1. V lost 6 bases and J lost 6; bases outside the gene matches: 7. The CDR3 loop spans 14 amino acids. Germline CDR1 MNHEY, CDR2 SVGAGI. Written as DNA, the CDR3 is TGTGCCAGCAGCGCAGGGGGTCGGTCCGGGGAGCTGTTTTTT. Translating it yields CASSAGGRSGELFF.

This clonotype was found many times. This chain uses TRBV29-1 with TRBJ1-2; D is perhaps TRBD1 (5 bases). There are 12 residues in the CDR3. V lost 4 bases to trimming and J lost 5 bases, with 11 bases between them. Germline lookup yields CDR1 SQVTM and CDR2 ANQGSEA. CDR3: CSVVGVGYGYTF. The CDR3, as DNA: TGCAGCGTTGTAGGGGTGGGTTATGGCTACACCTTC.

This clonotype was observed a single time. The final CDR3 position lacks the conserved phenylalanine or tryptophan, pointing to a likely read error. CDR3 in amino acids: CASRLGTGSGYTV. CDR3 DNA sequence: TGTGCCAGCAGGCTTGGGACAGGGAGTGGCTACACCGTC. The rearrangement joins TRBV28 to TRBJ1-2; TRBD1 agrees at 9 bases. The CDR3 covers 13 residues. Trimming cost V 6 bases and J 7 bases; bases outside gene matches: 6. Germline CDR1 MDHEN, CDR2 SYDVKM.

The chain links TRBV5-1 to TRBJ1-1, with 7 bases lining up with TRBD1. V trimming: 4 bases; J trimming: 7 bases; junction bases outside the gene matches: 10. Germline lookup yields CDR1 SGHRS and CDR2 YFSETQ. This CDR3 comprises 14 residues. The CDR3 spells CASSPFTGEGEAFF. The CDR3 DNA sequence: TGCGCCAGCAGCCCTTTTACAGGGGAAGGTGAAGCTTTCTTT.

This CDR3 is CASSFGGGGVARDTQYF. CDR3 coding DNA: TGTGCCAGCAGCTTTGGAGGGGGGGGAGTAGCGCGAGATACGCAGTATTTT. The chain is built from TRBV7-2 and TRBJ2-3; D possibly corresponds to TRBD2 (7 bases). From germline, CDR1 is SGHTA and CDR2 FQGNSA. The V end was cut by 3 bases, the J end by 5 bases, with 21 bases between. This CDR3 region has 17 residues.

The chain couples TRBV7-9 to TRBJ1-5; possible D gene TRBD1, 6 bases. This CDR3 spans 14 amino acids. Germline V gene data show CDR1 as SEHNR and CDR2 as FQNEAQ (reference sequence). The V end was cut by 5 bases, the J end by 3 bases, with 11 bases between. The CDR3 is CASSKPGDNQPQHF. As DNA, the CDR3 is TGTGCCAGCAGCAAACCAGGGGACAATCAGCCCCAGCATTTT.

This clonotype was detected only once. This CDR3 is CSAIWGVNSPLHF. The CDR3 bases are TGCAGTGCGATCTGGGGGGTAAATTCACCCCTCCACTTT. This chain connects TRBV20-1 to TRBJ1-6, with D maybe TRBD1 (5 bases). Germline CDR1 is DFQATT and CDR2 is SNEGSKA (reference sequence). V was clipped by 6 bases and J by 7 bases, with 13 bases between them. The CDR3 is 13 amino acids.

V gene TRBV7-7 combines with J gene TRBJ2-2; TRBD1 is a possible D gene (6 bases). Trimming cost V 0 bases and J 0 bases, with 14 bases left between them. Germline loops: CDR1 SSHAT, CDR2 FNYEAQ (reference sequence). CDR3 length: 18 amino acids. The CDR3 coding sequence is TGTGCCAGCAGCTTAGCCGGGGACACCAAGGCGAACACCGGGGAGCTGTTTTTT. Translation gives CASSLAGDTKANTGELFF.

This clonotype showed up just a few times. The CDR3 sequence is CASSKRTSGELFF. The CDR3 DNA is TGTGCCAGCAGCAAACGGACGTCCGGGGAGCTGTTTTTT. The J gene is TRBJ2-2, the V gene TRBV21-1. TRBV21-1 is annotated as a pseudogene. The CDR3 is 13 residues long.

A note on this clonotype: Given a much more abundant clone one base away, this may be a read error. The chain joins TRBV5-1 to TRBJ2-1; a possible D gene is TRBD1 (5 bases). Per germline, CDR1 SGHRS and CDR2 YFSETQ. The CDR3 runs to 12 residues. The CDR3 coding sequence is TGCCCCAGCAGCTTTACCCAGGGCAAGCAGTTCTTC. Amino acid sequence: CPSSFTQGKQFF.

The rearrangement links TRBV2 to TRBJ2-1; 7 positions match TRBD2. The CDR3 sequence is 15 residues long. Trimming at V came to 1 base and at J to 7 bases, leaving 7 bases not matched to a gene. The germline V gene has CDR1 SNHLY and CDR2 FYNNEI. The CDR3 sequence: CASSEGGGAVNEQFF. DNA for the CDR3: TGTGCCAGCAGTGAAGGGGGAGGGGCTGTTAATGAGCAGTTCTTC.

The chain links TRBV11-2 to TRBJ1-5; D uncertain. The CDR3 is 18 amino acids. V lost 6 bases to trimming and J lost 1 base, with 22 bases between them. CDR1 is SGHAT, CDR2 FQNNGV, per germline. CDR3 residues: CASSIDALSPVSNQPQHF. The CDR3 bases are TGTGCCAGCAGTATAGATGCCCTTTCCCCGGTCAGCAATCAGCCCCAGCATTTT.

In this sample, this clonotype turned up many times. The rearrangement links TRBV6-6 to TRBJ1-4; no firm D call. V shed 6 bases and J shed 2 bases, with 10 bases lying between them. The CDR3 loop spans 14 amino acids. Germline lookup yields CDR1 MNHNY and CDR2 SVGAGI (reference sequence). The CDR3: CASRRTATNEKLFF. CDR3 nucleotide sequence: TGTGCCAGCAGAAGGACGGCCACTAATGAAAAACTGTTTTTT.

V gene TRBV5-5 combines with J gene TRBJ2-5, with TRBD2 identical over 14 bases. Trimming at V came to 4 bases and at J to 4 bases, leaving 6 bases not matched to a gene. Germline V gene sequence: CDR1 SGHKS, CDR2 YYEKEE (reference sequence). This CDR3 is built from 16 residues. CDR3 nucleotide sequence: TGTGCCAGCAGCGTGACTAGCGGGGGGGCCAGAGAGACCCAGTACTTC. Protein: CASSVTSGGARETQYF.

For this clonotype: Given a far larger clone just one base away, this is likely a sequencing read error. The chain carries TRBV12-3 or TRBV12-4 and TRBJ1-1; D is ambiguous. CDR3 length equals 11 residues. The CDR3, as DNA: TGTGCCAGCAGCTCGAACATTGAAGCTTTCTTT. Translated, it gives CASSSNIEAFF.

Comment on this clonotype: The junction shows a germline mismatch at one end, possibly a read error. V gene TRBV12-3 or TRBV12-4 combines with J gene TRBJ1-1; TRBD1 is a possible D gene (6 bases). The CDR3 runs 14 residues. CDR3 sequence (DNA): TGTGTCAGCAGCCGACAGGCGCTGAACACTGAAGCTTTCTTT. Encoded protein: CVSSRQALNTEAFF.

This clonotype was detected ten times or more. This sequence joins TRBV5-1 and TRBJ2-1; TRBD2 agrees at 14 bases. Germline values: CDR1 SGHRS, CDR2 YFSETQ. The CDR3 extends over 18 amino acids. With V trimmed by 5 bases and J by 2 bases, 9 bases remained unmatched. Here the CDR3 DNA reads TGCGCCAGCAGATCTCCGGGACTAGCGGGGGCAACCTACAATGAGCAGTTCTTC. It yields the protein CASRSPGLAGATYNEQFF.

The chain uses TRBV7-2 and TRBJ1-6; no firm D call. Germline loops: CDR1 SGHTA, CDR2 FQGNSA. Between the trimmed V and J ends, which lost 5 bases and 10 bases, there was a span of 12 bases. The CDR3 extends over 13 amino acids. CDR3 sequence (DNA): TGTGCCAGCAGCCCGGCTACTTACTCACCCCTCCACTTT. Encoded protein: CASSPATYSPLHF.

The rearrangement joins TRBV2 to TRBJ2-7; TRBD2 agrees at 9 bases. The CDR3 loop spans 14 amino acids. Unmatched junction bases numbered 6, after V lost 4 bases and J lost 5 bases. Germline V gives CDR1 SNHLY, CDR2 FYNNEI. This CDR3 is CASSGGSGRDEQYF. The CDR3 DNA sequence: TGTGCCAGCAGTGGGGGTAGCGGGAGAGACGAGCAGTACTTC.

The chain employs TRBV6-6 and TRBJ1-5; 8 positions match TRBD1. Germline-derived CDR1 and CDR2 are MNHNY and SVGAGI (reference sequence). This CDR3 is built from 16 residues. The V and J ends lost 2 bases and 7 bases, in that order; junction bases with no gene match: 10. CDR3 DNA: TGTGCCAGCAGTTACCGCGACAGGGGACCGAGGCAGCCCCAGCATTTT. This codes for CASSYRDRGPRQPQHF.

The chain uses TRBV7-9 and TRBJ2-7, with 7 nucleotides matching TRBD1. Unmatched junction bases numbered 13, after V lost 5 bases and J lost 3 bases. CDR1 is SEHNR, CDR2 FQNEAQ, per germline (reference sequence). The CDR3 length is 16 residues. CDR3 region: CASSPGTESILYEQYF. The DNA for the CDR3 is TGTGCCAGCAGCCCGGGGACAGAGAGCATACTCTACGAGCAGTACTTC. Filled out from reference TRBV7-9 and TRBJ2-7, the complete variable domain reads DTGVSQNPRHKITKRGQNVTFRCDPISEHNRLYWYRQTLGQGPEFLTYFQNEAQLEKSRLLSDRFSAERPKGSFSTLEIQRTEQGDSAMYLCASSPGTESILYEQYFGPGTRLTVT.

J is TRBJ1-1 and V is TRBV12-3 or TRBV12-4; D is undetermined. V was clipped by 6 bases and J by 1 base, with 15 bases between them. CDR3 length: 15 residues. The CDR3 coding sequence is TGTGCCAGCAGGCCACGTTTAGGGAGGAACACTGAAGCTTTCTTT. It translates to CASRPRLGRNTEAFF.

This clonotype was counted between two and nine times. The V gene is TRBV27, the J gene TRBJ1-2; TRBD1 matches at 7 bases. This CDR3 is built from 13 residues. Trimming took 11 bases from V and 5 from J; bases not matched to a gene: 11. Germline CDR1 MNHEY, CDR2 SMNVEV (reference sequence). CDR3 in amino acids: CAGKPGTAYGYTF. The CDR3, as DNA: TGTGCCGGCAAACCAGGGACAGCATATGGCTACACCTTC.

The chain has TRBV7-2 and TRBJ2-7; D gene ambiguous. The CDR3 totals 15 residues. Trimming took 1 base from V and 6 from J, leaving 16 bases between them. Germline V gives CDR1 SGHTA, CDR2 FQGNSA. The CDR3 loop is CASSLVGTGPTEQYF. Written as DNA, the CDR3 is TGTGCCAGCAGCTTAGTAGGTACGGGTCCCACCGAGCAGTACTTC.

There are a few counts of this clonotype. The chain carries TRBV3-1 and TRBJ2-7; D is perhaps TRBD2 (5 bases). V was clipped by 4 bases and J by 3 bases, with 10 bases between them. Looked up from germline, CDR1 is LGHDT and CDR2 is YNNKEL (reference sequence). The CDR3 has 13 residues. This CDR3 reads CASSPGEVYEQYF. The DNA of the CDR3 is TGTGCCAGCAGCCCCGGGGAAGTCTACGAGCAGTACTTC.

The rearrangement uses TRBV15 and TRBJ2-7; 7 nucleotides agree with TRBD2. The length of the CDR3 is 15 residues. Germline V gene data show CDR1 as LNHNV and CDR2 as YYDKDF (reference sequence). Trimming cost V 0 bases and J 7 bases; bases outside gene matches: 9. The CDR3 DNA reads TGTGCCACCAGCAGAGAAGTCGCGGGAGCGAGTGAGCAGTACTTC. It yields the protein CATSREVAGASEQYF. Combining the CDR3 with reference TRBV15 and TRBJ2-7 gives the whole variable domain DAMVIQNPRYQVTQFGKPVTLSCSQTLNHNVMYWYQQKSSQAPKLLFHYYDKDFNNEADTPDNFQSRRPNTSFCFLDIRSPGLGDTAMYLCATSREVAGASEQYFGPGTRLTVT.

This clonotype has more than one count but fewer than ten. The chain joins TRBV15 to TRBJ2-7; D perhaps matches TRBD2 (5 bases). The CDR3 is 14 amino acids. The V and J ends lost 0 bases and 2 bases respectively, with 8 bases between them. Germline lookup yields CDR1 LNHNV and CDR2 YYDKDF (reference sequence). The CDR3 nucleotides are TGTGCCACCAGCAGAGAGAGGGATACCTACGAGCAGTACTTC. It yields the protein CATSRERDTYEQYF.